The next 2 T cell receptor beta chains were all read from a single sample in a study of blood T cell repertoires in COVID-19. Method: immunoSEQ multiplex PCR; TCRdb's copy keeps in-frame clones and lacks some. This sample carries 150,000 to 200,000 clones, 70% to 90% of them seen once, and the ten largest clones take about a tenth. The sequenced material came from peripheral blood. These receptor sequences come from a human donor with active or convalescent COVID-19. The donor label of this sample is uncertain.

The rearrangement links TRBV6-6 to TRBJ1-5; the match to TRBD1 covers 8 bases. V dropped 6 bases and J dropped 5; count of bases not matched to a gene: 3. Germline values: CDR1 MNHNY, CDR2 SVGAGI (reference sequence). This CDR3 has 13 residues. CDR3 sequence reads: CASRDRADQPQHF. CDR3 DNA sequence: TGTGCCAGCAGGGACAGGGCCGATCAGCCCCAGCATTTT.

The chain has TRBV5-4 and TRBJ2-3; 8 nucleotides match TRBD2. The CDR3 contains 16 residues. After removal of 3 bases from V and 6 bases from J, the junction contained 12 bases not matched to a gene. Germline V gene data show CDR1 as SGHNT and CDR2 as YYREEE (reference sequence). The CDR3 nucleotides are TGTGCCAGCAGCTCACCTTATAGCGGGGAGGAGGATACGCAGTATTTT. Its protein is CASSSPYSGEEDTQYF.